Detailed here is one T cell receptor (beta chain). Its antigen is undetermined. The record originates from a study of beta chain features in type 1 diabetes. Study-wide points: When Type 1 diabetes patients were examined, their TCRB CDR3s proved moderately but significantly shorter in all four CD4+ subsets.

In germline, CDR1 is SEHNR, CDR2 FQNEAQ (reference sequence). V gave up 1 base and J gave up 8 bases; unmatched junction bases: 10. CDR3 size: 16 residues. Sequenced material consisted of expressed TCRB transcripts (all of the isolated RNA was reverse transcribed). Produced via immunoSEQ multiplex PCR; TCRdb's table is partial and in-frame only. This sample carries around 250,000 clones, around 13% of them seen once, and the ten largest clones take about 0.02%. The chain uses TRBV7-9 and TRBJ1-5; 8 bases map to TRBD1. Sequencing was carried out using naive CD4+ T cells from blood. The source is a man aged 30-40 years with type 1 diabetes. CDR3 in amino acids: CASSLGSAGGDEPQHF. The CDR3 nucleotides read TGTGCCAGCAGCTTAGGGTCAGCAGGGGGCGATGAGCCCCAGCATTTT.